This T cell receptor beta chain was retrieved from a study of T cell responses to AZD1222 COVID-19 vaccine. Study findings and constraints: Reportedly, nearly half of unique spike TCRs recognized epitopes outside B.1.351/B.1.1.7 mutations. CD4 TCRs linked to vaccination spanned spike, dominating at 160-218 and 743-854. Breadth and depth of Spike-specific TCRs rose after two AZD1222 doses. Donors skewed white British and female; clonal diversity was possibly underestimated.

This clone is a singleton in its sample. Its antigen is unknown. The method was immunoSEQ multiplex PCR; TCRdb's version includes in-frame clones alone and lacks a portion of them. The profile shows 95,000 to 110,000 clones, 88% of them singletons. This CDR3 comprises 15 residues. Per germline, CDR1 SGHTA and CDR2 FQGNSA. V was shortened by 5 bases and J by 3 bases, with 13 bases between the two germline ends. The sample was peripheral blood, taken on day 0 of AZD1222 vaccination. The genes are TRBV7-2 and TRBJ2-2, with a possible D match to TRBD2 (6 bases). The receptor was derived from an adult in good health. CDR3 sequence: CASSPPGTHTGELFF. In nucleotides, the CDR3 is TGTGCCAGCAGCCCCCCCGGGACTCACACCGGGGAGCTGTTTTTT.